The clone carrying this T cell receptor beta chain was found a few times. TCRdb re-derived calls from the RT-PCR reads in MiXCR, one entry per CDR3 protein. The sample carries more than 600,000 distinct CDR3 sequences, about 14% recorded once. The CDR3 spans 15 residues. Germline CDR1 reads DFQATT; CDR2 reads SNEGSKA (reference sequence). The V segment lost 1 base and the J segment 1 base; nucleotides outside the gene matches: 4. The chain recombines TRBV20-1 with TRBJ2-7, with 10 bases matching TRBD2. The origin of this receptor is a female donor in good health, serving as a healthy control. Input material: memory CD4+ T cells from blood. CDR3 nucleotides: TGCAGTGCTAGAGGGACTAGCGGCCCTTCCTACGAGCAGTACTTC. This codes for CSARGTSGPSYEQYF.